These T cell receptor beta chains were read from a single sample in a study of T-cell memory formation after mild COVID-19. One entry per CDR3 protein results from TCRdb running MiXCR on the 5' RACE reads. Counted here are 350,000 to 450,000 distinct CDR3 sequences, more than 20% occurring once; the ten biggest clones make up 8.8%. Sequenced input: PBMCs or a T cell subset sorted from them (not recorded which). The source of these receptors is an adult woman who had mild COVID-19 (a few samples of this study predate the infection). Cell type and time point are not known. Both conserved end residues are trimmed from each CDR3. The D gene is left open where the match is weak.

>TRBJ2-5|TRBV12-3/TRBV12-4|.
ASSFLSNPRETQY
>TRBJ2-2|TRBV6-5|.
ASTLEGTGNTGELF
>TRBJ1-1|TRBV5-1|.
ASSEEVGLTEAF
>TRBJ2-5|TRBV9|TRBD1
ASSSQAGQGALGTQY
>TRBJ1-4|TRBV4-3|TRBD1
ASRENRGSEKLF
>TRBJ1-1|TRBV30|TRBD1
AWSSTGGTEAF
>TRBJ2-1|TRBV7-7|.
ASSLGGTNEQF
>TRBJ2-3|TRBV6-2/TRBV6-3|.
ASSYQVRDTQY
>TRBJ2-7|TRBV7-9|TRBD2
ASSPGGSPSDEQY
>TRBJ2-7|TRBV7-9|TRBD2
ASSPQRGGHYEQY
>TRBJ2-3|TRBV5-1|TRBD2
ASSLARTSGGAEYDTQY
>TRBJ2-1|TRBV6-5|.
ASCDRQWGHNEQF
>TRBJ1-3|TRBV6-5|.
ASSYTRNSPSGNTIY
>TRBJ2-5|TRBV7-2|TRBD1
ASSRDRGSRETQY
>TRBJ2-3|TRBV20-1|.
SARDQGGITDTQY
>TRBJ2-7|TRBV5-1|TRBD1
ASRGTGGSISREQY
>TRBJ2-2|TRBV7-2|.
ASSLVGTSGELF
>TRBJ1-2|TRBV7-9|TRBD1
ASSSSGTGNPYGYT
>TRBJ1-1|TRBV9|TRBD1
ASSAGDRGAEAF
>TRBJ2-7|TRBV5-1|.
ASSWRGQSYEQY
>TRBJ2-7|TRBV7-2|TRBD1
ASSLALGQGYEQY
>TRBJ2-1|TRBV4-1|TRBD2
ASSPQGLAGNEQF
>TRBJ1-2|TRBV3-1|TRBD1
ASSPRDRARLLGYT
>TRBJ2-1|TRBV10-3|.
AISATSGNEQF
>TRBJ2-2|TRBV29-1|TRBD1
SVENRGQGTGELF
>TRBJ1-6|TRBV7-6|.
ASSPGRSSNSPLH
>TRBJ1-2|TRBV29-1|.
SVEKQDYGYT
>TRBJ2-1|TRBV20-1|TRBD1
SVEQGAEAEQF
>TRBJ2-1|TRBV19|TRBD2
ASTSGTSGFYNEQF
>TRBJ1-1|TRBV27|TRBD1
ASSPDRSNTEAF
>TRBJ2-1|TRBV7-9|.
ASSLGSYNEQF
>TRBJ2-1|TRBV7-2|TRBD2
ASSFRGLAGGNEQF
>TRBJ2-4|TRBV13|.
ASSLGRGNIQY
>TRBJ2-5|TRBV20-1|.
SAPSQGWQETQY
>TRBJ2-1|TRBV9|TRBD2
ASSVGLAGEQF
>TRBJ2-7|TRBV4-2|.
ASSQDAAGPYEQY